This entry lists 21 T cell receptor beta chains sequenced from one sample in a study of blood T cell repertoires in COVID-19. Only in-frame clones appear in the TCRdb table, and some are missing; sequencing was by immunoSEQ multiplex PCR. Among around 68,000 clones listed, 80% to 85% were seen once. Input material: peripheral blood. These receptors originate from a human donor in a cohort sampled during active COVID-19.

This chain uses TRBV7-3 with TRBJ2-3; 9 bases map to TRBD2. The CDR3 contains 18 residues. The germline V gene encodes CDR1 SGHTA and CDR2 FQGTGA. The V gene end was trimmed by 2 bases and the J gene end by 6 bases; junction bases not matched to a gene: 15. CDR3 sequence (DNA): TGTGCCAGCAGCTTACTGACTTGGGCGGGAGGGCCGAGGGATACGCAGTATTTT. It specifies CASSLLTWAGGPRDTQYF.

This sequence joins TRBV7-9 and TRBJ2-2, with TRBD2 identical over 8 bases. This CDR3 spans 15 amino acids. V lost 1 base to trimming and J lost 7 bases; unmatched junction nucleotides: 5. The germline CDR1 and CDR2 sequences are SEHNR and FQNEAQ (reference sequence). CDR3 loop: CASSLGGLASGELFF. The CDR3, as DNA: TGTGCCAGCAGCTTAGGTGGACTAGCTAGCGGGGAGCTGTTTTTT.

The chain combines TRBV2 with TRBJ2-3; 7 nucleotides line up with TRBD2. With V trimmed by 1 base and J by 0 bases, 7 bases remained unmatched. CDR1 and CDR2 from the germline V gene are SNHLY and FYNNEI. The length of the CDR3 is 17 residues. In DNA form, the CDR3 reads TGTGCCAGCAGTGAAGGGCCTCTAGCGGCAAGCACAGATACGCAGTATTTT. Protein: CASSEGPLAASTDTQYF.

The chain joins TRBV4-1 to TRBJ2-1, with a possible D match to TRBD1 (6 bases). V lost 1 base and J 2 bases, leaving 9 bases between the germline ends. The CDR3 is 15 amino acids. Germline assignment: CDR1 MGHRA and CDR2 YSYEKL. The CDR3 is CASSQGGHPYNEQFF. The CDR3, as DNA: TGCGCCAGCAGCCAAGGGGGGCACCCCTACAATGAGCAGTTCTTC.

The rearrangement uses TRBV18 and TRBJ2-7; D perhaps matches TRBD2 (6 bases). This CDR3 is 16 amino acids long. From germline, CDR1 is KGHSH and CDR2 LQKENI. The V and J ends lost 3 bases and 3 bases respectively, with 18 bases between them. CDR3 residues: CASSPVPLRDDYEQYF. The CDR3, as DNA: TGTGCCAGCTCACCTGTCCCCTTGCGGGACGACTACGAGCAGTACTTC.

About this clone: The same CDR3 also results from other DNA sequences found in this sample. The rearrangement joins TRBV5-1 to TRBJ1-6; D unclear. The V end was cut by 0 bases, the J end by 9 bases, with 7 bases between. The CDR3 is 13 residues long. CDR1 and CDR2 from the germline V gene are SGHRS and YFSETQ. CDR3 loop: CASSLAGVSPLHF. In DNA form, the CDR3 reads TGCGCCAGCAGCTTGGCCGGGGTTTCACCCCTCCACTTT.

This clone has a single count. This chain connects TRBV28 to TRBJ1-2; the D gene is possibly TRBD1 (5 bases). Trimming took 6 bases from V and 8 from J, leaving 16 bases between them. The V gene's germline CDR1 is MDHEN and CDR2 SYDVKM. The CDR3 has 13 residues. CDR3 in DNA: TGTGCCAGCAGCGGGCCCGGGGGTGGGGGCTACACCTTC. Its protein product is CASSGPGGGGYTF.

The genes are TRBV2 and TRBJ2-7; 8 bases map to TRBD2. Germline V CDR1 and CDR2: SNHLY, FYNNEI. V lost 8 bases, J lost 5 bases, and 11 bases stayed unmatched. This CDR3 spans 14 amino acids. The CDR3, as DNA: TGTGCCAGCTCCGGCGGGGGGACCACCGACGAGCAGTACTTC. This gives the protein CASSGGGTTDEQYF.

This rearrangement joins TRBV10-3 to TRBJ1-2, with a tentative D call TRBD1 (5 bases). The CDR3 is made up of 13 amino acids. V was pared by 4 bases and J by 7 bases, with 13 bases between. Germline CDR1 and CDR2: ENHRY and SYGVKD. This chain's CDR3 is CAISVVGVGGYTF. Written as DNA, the CDR3 is TGTGCCATCAGTGTTGTAGGGGTGGGTGGCTACACCTTC.

The rearrangement uses TRBV11-1 and TRBJ1-2; maybe TRBD1 (5 bases). The germline V and J ends were trimmed by 5 bases and 4 bases, with 14 bases remaining between them. The CDR3 length is 14 residues. CDR1 is SGHAT and CDR2 is FQDESV in the germline V gene (reference sequence). The CDR3 sequence is CASSPSGQVYGYTF. For the CDR3, the DNA is TGTGCCAGCAGCCCATCAGGACAAGTCTATGGCTACACCTTC.

The chain carries TRBV9 and TRBJ2-7; 10 positions agree with TRBD2. CDR3 size: 14 residues. Germline trimming cut 0 bases from V and 7 bases from J; bases unmatched to any gene: 4. Germline CDR1 is SGDLS and CDR2 is YYNGEE. Here the CDR3 DNA reads TGTGCCAGCAGCGTAGAGCTAGCGGGAGATGAGCAGTACTTC. Translated, it gives CASSVELAGDEQYF. Supplemented by reference TRBV9 and TRBJ2-7, the full variable domain reads DSGVTQTPKHLITATGQRVTLRCSPRSGDLSVYWYQQSLDQGLQFLIQYYNGEERAKGNILERFSAQQFPDLHSELNLSSLELGDSALYFCASSVELAGDEQYFGPGTRLTVT.

The V and J genes are TRBV19 and TRBJ2-1, with D maybe TRBD2 (6 bases). The germline gives CDR1 LNHDA, CDR2 SQIVND (reference sequence). Trimming took off 3 bases at V and 8 bases at J, with 8 bases between the two ends. This CDR3 contains 12 residues. Written as DNA, the CDR3 is TGTGCCAGTAGTATGGGGGGTTATGAGCAGTTCTTC. It translates to CASSMGGYEQFF. The complete variable domain, with remaining parts taken from reference TRBV19 and TRBJ2-1, reads DGGITQSPKYLFRKEGQNVTLSCEQNLNHDAMYWYRQDPGQGLRLIYYSQIVNDFQKGDIAEGYSVSREKKESFPLTVTSAQKNPTAFYLCASSMGGYEQFFGPGTRLTVL.

The J gene is TRBJ1-2, the V gene TRBV5-6; D is unclear. V was clipped by 4 bases and J by 5 bases, with 15 bases between them. CDR3 size: 14 residues. The germline V gene has CDR1 SGHDT and CDR2 YYEEEE. This CDR3 reads CASSVQWTRYGYTF. As DNA, the CDR3 is TGTGCCAGCAGCGTACAGTGGACTAGGTATGGCTACACCTTC. Drawing the rest from reference TRBV5-6 and TRBJ1-2, the complete variable domain is DAGVTQSPTHLIKTRGQQVTLRCSPKSGHDTVSWYQQALGQGPQFIFQYYEEEERQRGNFPDRFSGHQFPNYSSELNVNALLLGDSALYLCASSVQWTRYGYTFGSGTRLTVV.

Details on this clone: A much larger clone sits a single nucleotide away, making a read error possible. This chain joins TRBV28 and TRBJ2-7; 11 positions agree with TRBD1. Germline CDR1 is MDHEN and CDR2 is SYDVKM. V trimming: 4 bases; J trimming: 3 bases; junction bases outside the gene matches: 2. The length of the CDR3 is 14 residues. This chain's CDR3 is CASSSGTGGYEQYF. The CDR3 nucleotides read TGTGCCAGCAGTTCCGGGACAGGGGGCTACGAGCAGTACTTC. Supplemented by reference TRBV28 and TRBJ2-7, the full variable domain reads DVKVTQSSRYLVKRTGEKVFLECVQDMDHENMFWYRQDPGLGLRLIYFSYDVKMKEKGDIPEGYSVSREKKERFSLILESASTNQTSMYLCASSSGTGGYEQYFGPGTRLTVT.

The chain combines TRBV4-3 with TRBJ2-1; perhaps TRBD1 as D (6 bases). Looked up from germline, CDR1 is LGHNA and CDR2 is YSLEER. The CDR3 covers 15 residues. V dropped 0 bases and J dropped 8 bases, with 14 bases sitting between them. DNA for the CDR3: TGCGCCAGCAGCCAAGATTCAGGGGAGTGGGATGAGCAGTTCTTC. This encodes CASSQDSGEWDEQFF.

This clone was observed a single time. V is TRBV19 and J is TRBJ2-7, with 7 bases that match TRBD2. The CDR3 has 13 residues. Unmatched junction bases numbered 5, after V lost 4 bases and J lost 5 bases. Germline-derived CDR1 and CDR2 are LNHDA and SQIVND (reference sequence). CDR3 sequence reads: CASSTGGINEQYF. Here the CDR3 DNA reads TGTGCCAGTAGTACGGGGGGAATCAACGAGCAGTACTTC.

This clone appeared a few times. Different DNA sequences within this sample yield the same CDR3. The chain joins TRBV6-5 to TRBJ1-2; tentative D call: TRBD1 (5 bases). The germline V gene has CDR1 MNHEY and CDR2 SVGAGI. This CDR3 is built from 13 residues. V lost 6 bases, J lost 1 base, and 9 bases lay in between. CDR3 amino acids: CASSRDSNYGYTF. DNA for the CDR3: TGTGCCAGCAGCCGCGACAGTAACTATGGCTACACCTTC.

This clone was seen only a few times. The chain recombines TRBV5-4 with TRBJ2-3; 8 bases agree with TRBD2. The V segment lost 0 bases and the J segment 7 bases; nucleotides outside the gene matches: 7. Germline V gene lookup returns CDR1 SGHNT and CDR2 YYREEE (reference sequence). The CDR3 contains 15 residues. The CDR3 coding sequence is TGTGCCAGCAGCTTGGGCGGACTAGCTCCCAATACGCAGTATTTT. It is translated as CASSLGGLAPNTQYF.

The rearrangement links TRBV24-1 to TRBJ1-1; D uncertain. Germline V gene sequence: CDR1 KGHDR, CDR2 SFDVKD. V dropped 0 bases and J dropped 5 bases, with 6 bases sitting between them. This CDR3 has 13 amino acids. The CDR3 DNA sequence: TGTGCCACCAGTGATTTGATGGAGACTGAAGCTTTCTTT. Encoded protein: CATSDLMETEAFF.

The rearrangement uses TRBV28 and TRBJ1-1; a possible D gene is TRBD1 (5 bases). This CDR3 contains 13 residues. The V end was cut by 7 bases, the J end by 3 bases, with 12 bases between. Germline CDR1 MDHEN, CDR2 SYDVKM. CDR3 sequence: CASNTGGDTEAFF. For the CDR3, the DNA is TGTGCCAGCAACACGGGGGGTGACACTGAAGCTTTCTTT.

The sample holds one count of this clone. The V and J genes are TRBV27 and TRBJ2-7; D gene uncertain. The CDR3 is made up of 15 amino acids. Trimming took off 3 bases at V and 1 base at J, with 13 bases between the two ends. Germline V gene sequence: CDR1 MNHEY, CDR2 SMNVEV (reference sequence). The CDR3, as DNA: TGTGCCAGCAGTTTTACCCGGAGTCTATCCTACGAGCAGTACTTC. Its translation is CASSFTRSLSYEQYF.